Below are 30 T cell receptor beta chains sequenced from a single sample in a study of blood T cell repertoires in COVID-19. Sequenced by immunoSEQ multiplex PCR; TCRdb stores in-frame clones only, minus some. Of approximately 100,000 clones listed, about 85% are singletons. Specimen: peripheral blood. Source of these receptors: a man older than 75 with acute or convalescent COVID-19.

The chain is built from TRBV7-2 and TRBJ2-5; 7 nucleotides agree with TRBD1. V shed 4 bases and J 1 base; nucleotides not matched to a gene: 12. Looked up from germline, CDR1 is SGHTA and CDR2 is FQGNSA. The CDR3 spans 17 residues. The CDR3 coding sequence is TGTGCCAGCAGCTCCCTATGGACAGGAGCAATCCAAGAGACCCAGTACTTC. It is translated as CASSSLWTGAIQETQYF.

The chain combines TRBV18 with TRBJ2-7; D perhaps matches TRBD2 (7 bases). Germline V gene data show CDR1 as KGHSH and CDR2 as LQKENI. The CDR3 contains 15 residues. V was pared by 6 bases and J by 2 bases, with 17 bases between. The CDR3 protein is CASSPEGGPAYEQYF. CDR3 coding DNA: TGTGCCAGCTCGCCCGAGGGGGGGCCAGCCTACGAGCAGTACTTC.

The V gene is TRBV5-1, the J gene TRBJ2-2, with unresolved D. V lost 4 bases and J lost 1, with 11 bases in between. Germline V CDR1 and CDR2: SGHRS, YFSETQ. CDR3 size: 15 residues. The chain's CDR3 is CASSPAPGNTGELFF. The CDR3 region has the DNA TGCGCCAGCAGCCCGGCCCCAGGGAACACCGGGGAGCTGTTTTTT.

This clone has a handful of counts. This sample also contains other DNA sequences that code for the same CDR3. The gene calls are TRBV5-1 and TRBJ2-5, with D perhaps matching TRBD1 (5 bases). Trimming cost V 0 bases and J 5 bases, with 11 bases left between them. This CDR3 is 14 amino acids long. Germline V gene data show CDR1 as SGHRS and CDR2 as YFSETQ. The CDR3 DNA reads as TGCGCCAGCAGCTTGGCAGGCTCAGGGGAGACCCAGTACTTC. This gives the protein CASSLAGSGETQYF.

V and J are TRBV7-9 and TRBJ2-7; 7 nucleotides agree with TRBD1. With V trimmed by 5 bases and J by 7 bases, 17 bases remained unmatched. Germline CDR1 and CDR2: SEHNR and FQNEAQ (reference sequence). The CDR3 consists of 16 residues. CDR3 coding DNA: TGTGCCAGCAGCGGGTCGGACAGGCCTGCCCGGTGGGAGCAGTACTTC. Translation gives CASSGSDRPARWEQYF.

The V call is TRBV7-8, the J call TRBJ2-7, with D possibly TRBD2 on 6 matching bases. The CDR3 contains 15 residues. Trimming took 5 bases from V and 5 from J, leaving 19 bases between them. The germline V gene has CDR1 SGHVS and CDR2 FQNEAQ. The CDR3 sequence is CASSATDRGGNEQYF. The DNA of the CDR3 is TGTGCCAGCAGCGCAACAGATCGGGGAGGAAACGAGCAGTACTTC.

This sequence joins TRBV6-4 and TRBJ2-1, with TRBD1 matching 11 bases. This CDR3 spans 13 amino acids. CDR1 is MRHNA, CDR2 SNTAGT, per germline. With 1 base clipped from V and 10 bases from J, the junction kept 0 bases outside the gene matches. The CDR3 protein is CASSDWDRGEQFF. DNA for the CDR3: TGTGCCAGCAGTGACTGGGACAGGGGGGAGCAGTTCTTC.

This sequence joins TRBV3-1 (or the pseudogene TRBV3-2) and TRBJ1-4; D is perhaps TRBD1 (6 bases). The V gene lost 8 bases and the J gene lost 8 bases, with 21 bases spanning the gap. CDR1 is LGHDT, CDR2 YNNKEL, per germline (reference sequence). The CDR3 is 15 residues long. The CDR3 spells CASSQRGGQREKLFF. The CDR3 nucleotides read TGTGCCAGCTCCCAACGCGGGGGGCAAAGGGAAAAACTGTTTTTT.

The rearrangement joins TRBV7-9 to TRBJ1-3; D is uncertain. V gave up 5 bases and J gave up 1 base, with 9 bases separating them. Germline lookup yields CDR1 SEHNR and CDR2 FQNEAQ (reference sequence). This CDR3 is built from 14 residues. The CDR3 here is CASSPSGSGNTIYF. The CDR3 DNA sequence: TGTGCCAGCAGCCCTAGTGGATCTGGAAACACCATATATTTT.

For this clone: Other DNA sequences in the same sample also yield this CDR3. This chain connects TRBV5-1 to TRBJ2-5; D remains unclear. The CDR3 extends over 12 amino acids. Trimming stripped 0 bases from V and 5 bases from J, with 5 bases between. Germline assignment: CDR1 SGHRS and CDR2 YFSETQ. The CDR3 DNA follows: TGCGCCAGCAGCTTGGCGTCGGAGACCCAGTACTTC. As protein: CASSLASETQYF.

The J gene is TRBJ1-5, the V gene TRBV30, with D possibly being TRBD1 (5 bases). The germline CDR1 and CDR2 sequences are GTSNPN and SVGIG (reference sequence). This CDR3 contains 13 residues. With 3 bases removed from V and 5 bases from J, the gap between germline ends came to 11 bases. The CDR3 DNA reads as TGTGCCTGGAGGGGGACTTCGGATCAGCCCCAGCATTTT. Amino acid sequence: CAWRGTSDQPQHF.

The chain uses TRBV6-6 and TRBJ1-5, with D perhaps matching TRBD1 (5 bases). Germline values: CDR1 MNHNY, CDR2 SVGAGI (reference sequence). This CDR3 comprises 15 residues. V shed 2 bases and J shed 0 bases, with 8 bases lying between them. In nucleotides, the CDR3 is TGTGCCAGCAGTTACCTTGACAGTAGCAATCAGCCCCAGCATTTT. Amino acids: CASSYLDSSNQPQHF.

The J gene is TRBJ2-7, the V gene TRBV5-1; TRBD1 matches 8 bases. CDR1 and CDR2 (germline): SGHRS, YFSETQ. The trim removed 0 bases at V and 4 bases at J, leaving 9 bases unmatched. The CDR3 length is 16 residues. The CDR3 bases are TGCGCCAGCAGCTTGGGGGCAGGGGGCCTTTCATACGAGCAGTACTTC. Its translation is CASSLGAGGLSYEQYF.

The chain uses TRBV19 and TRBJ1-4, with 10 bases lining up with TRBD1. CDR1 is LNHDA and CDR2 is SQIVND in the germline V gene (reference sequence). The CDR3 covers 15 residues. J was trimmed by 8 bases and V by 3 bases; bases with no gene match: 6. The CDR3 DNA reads TGTGCCAGTAGTATTGGACAGGGGGAACCGGAAAAACTGTTTTTT. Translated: CASSIGQGEPEKLFF.

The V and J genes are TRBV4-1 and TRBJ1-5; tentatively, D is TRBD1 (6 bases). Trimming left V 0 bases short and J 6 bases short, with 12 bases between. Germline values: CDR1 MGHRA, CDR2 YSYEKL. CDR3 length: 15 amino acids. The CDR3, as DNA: TGCGCCAGCAGCCAAGATTCCGGGGGGCGTCAGCCCCAGCATTTT. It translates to CASSQDSGGRQPQHF.

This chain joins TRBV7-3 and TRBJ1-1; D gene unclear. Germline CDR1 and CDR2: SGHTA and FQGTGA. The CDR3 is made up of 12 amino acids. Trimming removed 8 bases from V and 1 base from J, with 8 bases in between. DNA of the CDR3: TGTGCCAGCGGCAATTCGAACACTGAAGCTTTCTTT. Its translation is CASGNSNTEAFF.

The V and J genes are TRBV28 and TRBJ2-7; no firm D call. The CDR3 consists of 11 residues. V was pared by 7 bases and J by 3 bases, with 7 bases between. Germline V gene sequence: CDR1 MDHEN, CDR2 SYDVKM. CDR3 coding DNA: TGTGCCAGCACTTCAGACTACGAGCAGTACTTC. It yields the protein CASTSDYEQYF.

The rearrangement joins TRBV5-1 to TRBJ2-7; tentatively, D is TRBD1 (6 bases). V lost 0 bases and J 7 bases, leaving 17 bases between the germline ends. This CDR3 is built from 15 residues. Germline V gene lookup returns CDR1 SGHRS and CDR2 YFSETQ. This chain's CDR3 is CASSLVGRGLREQYF. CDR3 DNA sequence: TGCGCCAGCAGCTTGGTGGGCAGGGGTTTGAGGGAGCAGTACTTC.

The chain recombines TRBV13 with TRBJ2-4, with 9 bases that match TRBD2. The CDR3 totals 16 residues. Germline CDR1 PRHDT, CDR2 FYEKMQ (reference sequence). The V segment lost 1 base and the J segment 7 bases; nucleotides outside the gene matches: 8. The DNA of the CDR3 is TGTGCCAGCAGCTTAGCATCTAGCGGGGAGGGGAACATTCAGTACTTC. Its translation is CASSLASSGEGNIQYF. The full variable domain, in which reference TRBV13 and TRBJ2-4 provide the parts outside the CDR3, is AAGVIQSPRHLIKEKRETATLKCYPIPRHDTVYWYQQGPGQDPQFLISFYEKMQSDKGSIPDRFSAQQFSDYHSELNMSSLELGDSALYFCASSLASSGEGNIQYFGAGTRLSVL.

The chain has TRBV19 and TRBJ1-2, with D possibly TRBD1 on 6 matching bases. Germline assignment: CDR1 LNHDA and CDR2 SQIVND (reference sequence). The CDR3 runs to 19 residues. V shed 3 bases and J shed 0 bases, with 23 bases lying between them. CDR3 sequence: CASSMSRIGQTTTNYGYTF. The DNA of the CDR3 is TGTGCCAGTAGTATGTCCCGTATAGGACAGACGACGACTAACTATGGCTACACCTTC.

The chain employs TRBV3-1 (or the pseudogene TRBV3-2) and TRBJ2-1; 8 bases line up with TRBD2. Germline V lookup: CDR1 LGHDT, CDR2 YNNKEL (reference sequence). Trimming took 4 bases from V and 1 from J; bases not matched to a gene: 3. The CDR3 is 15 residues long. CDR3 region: CASSPQRESYNEQFF. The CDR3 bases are TGTGCCAGCAGCCCCCAGCGGGAGTCCTACAATGAGCAGTTCTTC.

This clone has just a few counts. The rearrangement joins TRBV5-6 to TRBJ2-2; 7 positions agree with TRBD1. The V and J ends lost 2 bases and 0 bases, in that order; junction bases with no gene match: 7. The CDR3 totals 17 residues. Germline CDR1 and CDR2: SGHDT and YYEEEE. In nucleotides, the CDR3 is TGTGCCAGCAGCTTACGAAGGACAGGAGCGAACACCGGGGAGCTGTTTTTT. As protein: CASSLRRTGANTGELFF.

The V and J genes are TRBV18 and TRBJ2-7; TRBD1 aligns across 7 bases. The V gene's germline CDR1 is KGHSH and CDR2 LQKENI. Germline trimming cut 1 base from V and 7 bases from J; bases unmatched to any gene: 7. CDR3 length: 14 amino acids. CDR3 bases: TGTGCCAGCTCACCACGCTGGGACAGAAAAGAGCAGTACTTC. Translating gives CASSPRWDRKEQYF.

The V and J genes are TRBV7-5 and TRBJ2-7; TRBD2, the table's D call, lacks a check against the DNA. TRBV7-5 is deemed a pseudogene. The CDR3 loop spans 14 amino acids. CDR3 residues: CARSTAGGPNEQYF. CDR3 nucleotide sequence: TGTGCCAGAAGCACGGCGGGAGGGCCGAACGAGCAGTACTTC.

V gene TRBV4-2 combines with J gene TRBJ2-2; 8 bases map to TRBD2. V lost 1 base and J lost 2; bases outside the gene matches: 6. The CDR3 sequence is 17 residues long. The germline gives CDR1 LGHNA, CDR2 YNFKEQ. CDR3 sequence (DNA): TGTGCCAGCAGCCAAGGCGTCGGGAGGGCCAACACCGGGGAGCTGTTTTTT. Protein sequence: CASSQGVGRANTGELFF.

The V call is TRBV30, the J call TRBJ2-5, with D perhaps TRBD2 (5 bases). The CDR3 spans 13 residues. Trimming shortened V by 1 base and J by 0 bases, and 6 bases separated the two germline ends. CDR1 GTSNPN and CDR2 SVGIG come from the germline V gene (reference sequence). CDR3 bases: TGTGCCTGGAGTGGGGAGTACCAAGAGACCCAGTACTTC. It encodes CAWSGEYQETQYF.

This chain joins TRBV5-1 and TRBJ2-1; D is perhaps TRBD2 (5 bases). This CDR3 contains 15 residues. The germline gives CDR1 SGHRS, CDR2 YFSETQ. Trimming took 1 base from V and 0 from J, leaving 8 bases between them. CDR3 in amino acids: CASSLSTSSYNEQFF. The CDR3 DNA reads TGCGCCAGCAGCTTGAGCACTAGCTCCTACAATGAGCAGTTCTTC.

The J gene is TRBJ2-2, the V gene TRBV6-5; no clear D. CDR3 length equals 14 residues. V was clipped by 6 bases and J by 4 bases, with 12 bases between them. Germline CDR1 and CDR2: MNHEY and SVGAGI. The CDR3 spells CASSHLTPTGELFF. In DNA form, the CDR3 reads TGTGCCAGCAGCCATCTGACACCCACCGGGGAGCTGTTTTTT.

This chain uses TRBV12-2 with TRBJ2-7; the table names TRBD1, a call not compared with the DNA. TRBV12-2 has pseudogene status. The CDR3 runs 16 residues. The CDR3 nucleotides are TGTGCAAGTCGCCGCAAAGGGACAGGGCCTCTCTACGAGCAGTACTTC. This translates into CASRRKGTGPLYEQYF.

In nucleotides, the CDR3 is TGTGCCACCAGCAGAGGTCTAGCGGGACACGAGCAGTACTTC. It yields the protein CATSRGLAGHEQYF. The genes are TRBV15 and TRBJ2-7; TRBD2 aligns across 9 bases. The CDR3 length is 14 residues. Trimming removed 1 base from V and 5 bases from J; junction bases left unmatched: 3. Germline CDR1 and CDR2: LNHNV and YYDKDF (reference sequence).